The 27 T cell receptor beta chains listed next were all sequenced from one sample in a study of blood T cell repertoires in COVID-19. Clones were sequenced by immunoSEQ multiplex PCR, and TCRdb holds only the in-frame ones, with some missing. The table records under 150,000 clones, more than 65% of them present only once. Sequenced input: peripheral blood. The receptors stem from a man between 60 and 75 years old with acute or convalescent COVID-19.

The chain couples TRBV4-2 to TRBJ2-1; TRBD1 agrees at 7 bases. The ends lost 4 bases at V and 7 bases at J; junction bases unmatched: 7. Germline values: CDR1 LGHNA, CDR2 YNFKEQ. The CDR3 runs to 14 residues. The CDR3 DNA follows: TGTGCCAGCAGCCTACTGACAGGGACGAATGAGCAGTTCTTC. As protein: CASSLLTGTNEQFF.

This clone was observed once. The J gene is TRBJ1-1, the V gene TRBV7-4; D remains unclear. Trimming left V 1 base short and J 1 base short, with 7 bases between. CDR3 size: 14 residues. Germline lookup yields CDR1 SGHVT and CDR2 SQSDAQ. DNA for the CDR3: TGTGCCAGCAGCTTAGTGGGCAGGAACACTGAAGCTTTCTTT. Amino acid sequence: CASSLVGRNTEAFF. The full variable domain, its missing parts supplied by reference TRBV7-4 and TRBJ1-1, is GAGVSQSPRYKVAKRGRDVALRCDSISGHVTLYWYRQTLGQGSEVLTYSQSDAQRDKSGRPSGRFSAERPERSVSTLKIQRTEQGDSAVYLCASSLVGRNTEAFFGQGTRLTVV.

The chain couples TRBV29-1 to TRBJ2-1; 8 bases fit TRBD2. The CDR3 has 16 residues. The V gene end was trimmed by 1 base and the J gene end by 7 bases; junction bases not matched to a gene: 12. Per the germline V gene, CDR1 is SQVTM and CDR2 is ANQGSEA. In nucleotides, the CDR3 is TGCAGCGTTGAAGGGACACGGGAGGGCCAACCTAATGAGCAGTTCTTC. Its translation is CSVEGTREGQPNEQFF.

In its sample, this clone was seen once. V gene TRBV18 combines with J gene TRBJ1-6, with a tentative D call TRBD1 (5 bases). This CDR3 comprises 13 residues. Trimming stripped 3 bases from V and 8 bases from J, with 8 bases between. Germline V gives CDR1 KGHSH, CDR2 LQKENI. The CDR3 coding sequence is TGTGCCAGCTCACCCCAGGGTGATTCACCCCTCCACTTT. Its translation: CASSPQGDSPLHF.

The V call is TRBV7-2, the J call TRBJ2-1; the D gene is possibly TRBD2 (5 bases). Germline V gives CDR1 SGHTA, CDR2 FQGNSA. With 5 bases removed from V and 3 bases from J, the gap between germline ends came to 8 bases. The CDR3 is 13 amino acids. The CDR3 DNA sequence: TGTGCCAGCAGCCCCGGGATCTACAATGAGCAGTTCTTC. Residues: CASSPGIYNEQFF. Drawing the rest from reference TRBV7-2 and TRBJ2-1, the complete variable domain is GAGVSQSPSNKVTEKGKDVELRCDPISGHTALYWYRQSLGQGLEFLIYFQGNSAPDKSGLPSDRFSAERTGGSVSTLTIQRTQQEDSAVYLCASSPGIYNEQFFGPGTRLTVL.

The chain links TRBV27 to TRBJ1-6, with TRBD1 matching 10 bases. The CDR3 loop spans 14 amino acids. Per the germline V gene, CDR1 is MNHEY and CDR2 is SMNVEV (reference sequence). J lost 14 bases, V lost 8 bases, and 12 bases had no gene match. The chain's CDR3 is CASARGQGGSSLHF. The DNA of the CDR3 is TGTGCCAGCGCACGTGGACAGGGGGGGTCGTCCCTCCACTTT.

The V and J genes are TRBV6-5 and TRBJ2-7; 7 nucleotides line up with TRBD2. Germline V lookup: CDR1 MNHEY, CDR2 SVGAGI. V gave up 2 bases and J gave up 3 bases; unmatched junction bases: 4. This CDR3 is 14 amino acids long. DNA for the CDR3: TGTGCCAGCAGTTACGCTAGCGGCTACTACGAGCAGTACTTC. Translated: CASSYASGYYEQYF.

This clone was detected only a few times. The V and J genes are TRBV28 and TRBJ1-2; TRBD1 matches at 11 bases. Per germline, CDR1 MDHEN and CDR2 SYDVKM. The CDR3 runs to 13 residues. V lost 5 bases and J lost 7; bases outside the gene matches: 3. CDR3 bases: TGTGCCAGCAGTACGGGACAGGGGGTTGGCTACACCTTC. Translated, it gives CASSTGQGVGYTF.

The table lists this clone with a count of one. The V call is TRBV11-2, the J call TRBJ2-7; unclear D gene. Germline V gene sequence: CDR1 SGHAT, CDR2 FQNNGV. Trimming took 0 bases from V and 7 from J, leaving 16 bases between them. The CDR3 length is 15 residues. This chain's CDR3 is CASSLEAEKAWEQYF. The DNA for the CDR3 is TGTGCCAGCAGCTTAGAGGCGGAAAAGGCTTGGGAGCAGTACTTC. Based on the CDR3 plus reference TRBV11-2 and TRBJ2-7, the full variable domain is EAGVAQSPRYKIIEKRQSVAFWCNPISGHATLYWYQQILGQGPKLLIQFQNNGVVDDSQLPKDRFSAERLKGVDSTLKIQPAKLEDSAVYLCASSLEAEKAWEQYFGPGTRLTVT.

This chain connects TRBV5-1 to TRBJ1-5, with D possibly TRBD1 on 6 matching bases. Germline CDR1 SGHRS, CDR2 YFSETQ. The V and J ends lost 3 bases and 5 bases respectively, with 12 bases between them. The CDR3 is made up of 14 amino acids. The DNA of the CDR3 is TGCGCCAGCAGCTCAGGGGTTAAGGATCAGCCCCAGCATTTT. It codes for CASSSGVKDQPQHF.

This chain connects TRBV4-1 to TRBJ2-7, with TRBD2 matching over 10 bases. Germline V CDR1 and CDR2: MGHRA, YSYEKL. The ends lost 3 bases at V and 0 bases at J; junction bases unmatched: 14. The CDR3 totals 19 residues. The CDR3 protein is CASSQGPVIRTSGSYEQYF. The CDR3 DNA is TGCGCCAGCAGCCAGGGTCCGGTCATACGGACTAGCGGCTCCTACGAGCAGTACTTC.

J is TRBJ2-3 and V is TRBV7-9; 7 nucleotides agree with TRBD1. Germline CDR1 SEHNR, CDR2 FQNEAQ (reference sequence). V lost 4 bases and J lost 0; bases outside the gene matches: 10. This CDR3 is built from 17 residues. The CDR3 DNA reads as TGTGCCAGCAGCTGGGGACAGAGCGATACTAGCACAGATACGCAGTATTTT. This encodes CASSWGQSDTSTDTQYF.

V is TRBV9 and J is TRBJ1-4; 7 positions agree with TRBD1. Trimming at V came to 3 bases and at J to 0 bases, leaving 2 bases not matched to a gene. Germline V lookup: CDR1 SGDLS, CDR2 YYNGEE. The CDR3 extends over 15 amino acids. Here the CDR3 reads CASSGQGSTNEKLFF. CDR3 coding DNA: TGTGCCAGCAGCGGACAGGGTTCAACTAATGAAAAACTGTTTTTT.

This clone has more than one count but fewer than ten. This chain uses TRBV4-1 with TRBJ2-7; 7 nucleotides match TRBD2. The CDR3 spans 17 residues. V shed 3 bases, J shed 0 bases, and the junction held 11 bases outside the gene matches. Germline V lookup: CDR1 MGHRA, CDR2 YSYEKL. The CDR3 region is CASSHEDWGTISYEQYF. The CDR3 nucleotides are TGCGCCAGCAGCCATGAAGATTGGGGGACTATCTCCTACGAGCAGTACTTC.

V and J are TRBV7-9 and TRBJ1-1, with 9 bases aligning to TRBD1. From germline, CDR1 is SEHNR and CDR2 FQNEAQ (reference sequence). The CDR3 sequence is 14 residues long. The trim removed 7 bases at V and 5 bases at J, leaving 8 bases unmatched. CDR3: CASTLDRGFTEAFF. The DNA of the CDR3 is TGTGCCAGCACCTTGGACAGGGGCTTTACTGAAGCTTTCTTT.

The CDR3 nucleotides read TGTGCCAGCAGGGGACTAGCGGGAGTCGACGGGGAGCTGTTTTTT. Translating gives CASRGLAGVDGELFF. This chain joins TRBV6-5 and TRBJ2-2, with 14 nucleotides matching TRBD2. V was pared by 6 bases and J by 7 bases, with 4 bases of the junction left unmatched. The germline V gene has CDR1 MNHEY and CDR2 SVGAGI. CDR3 length: 15 amino acids.

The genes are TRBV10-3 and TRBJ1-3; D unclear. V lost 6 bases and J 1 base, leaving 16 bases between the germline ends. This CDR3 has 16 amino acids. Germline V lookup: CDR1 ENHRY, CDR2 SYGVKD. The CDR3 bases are TGTGCCATCAGGCCGGACTCAGCGGCTTCTGGAAACACCATATATTTT. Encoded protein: CAIRPDSAASGNTIYF.

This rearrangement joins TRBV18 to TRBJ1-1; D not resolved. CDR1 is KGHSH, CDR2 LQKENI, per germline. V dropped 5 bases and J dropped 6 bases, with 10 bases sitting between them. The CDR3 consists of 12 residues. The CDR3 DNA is TGTGCCAGCTCAGCGGCGTTTGCTGAAGCTTTCTTT. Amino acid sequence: CASSAAFAEAFF. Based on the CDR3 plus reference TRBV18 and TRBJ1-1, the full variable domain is NAGVMQNPRHLVRRRGQEARLRCSPMKGHSHVYWYRQLPEEGLKFMVYLQKENIIDESGMPKERFSAEFPKEGPSILRIQQVVRGDSAAYFCASSAAFAEAFFGQGTRLTVV.

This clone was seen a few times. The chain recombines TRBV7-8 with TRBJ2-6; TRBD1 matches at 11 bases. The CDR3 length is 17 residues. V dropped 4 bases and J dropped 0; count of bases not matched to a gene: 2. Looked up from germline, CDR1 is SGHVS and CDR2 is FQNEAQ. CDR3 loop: CASSWDRGDSGANVLTF. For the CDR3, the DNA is TGTGCCAGCAGCTGGGACAGGGGGGACTCTGGGGCCAACGTCCTGACTTTC.

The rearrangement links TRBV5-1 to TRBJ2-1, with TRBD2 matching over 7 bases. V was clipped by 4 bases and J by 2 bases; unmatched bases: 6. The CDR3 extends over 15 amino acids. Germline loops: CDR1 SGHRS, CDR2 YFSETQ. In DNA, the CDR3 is TGCGCCAGCAGCCCGACGAGCGGGACCTACAATGAGCAGTTCTTC. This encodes CASSPTSGTYNEQFF.

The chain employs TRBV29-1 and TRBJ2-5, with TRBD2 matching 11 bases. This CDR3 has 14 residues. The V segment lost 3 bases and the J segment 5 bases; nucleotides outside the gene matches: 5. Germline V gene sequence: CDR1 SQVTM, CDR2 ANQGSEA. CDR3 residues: CSVDTSGSHETQYF. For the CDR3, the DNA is TGCAGCGTTGATACTAGCGGGAGTCACGAGACCCAGTACTTC. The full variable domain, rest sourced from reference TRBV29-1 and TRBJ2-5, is SAVISQKPSRDICQRGTSLTIQCQVDSQVTMMFWYRQQPGQSLTLIATANQGSEATYESGFVIDKFPISRPNLTFSTLTVSNMSPEDSSIYLCSVDTSGSHETQYFGPGTRLLVL.

The CDR3 DNA follows: TGCAGCGTTGAAGCTCCCAGATCCGGGGAGCTGTTTTTT. Protein sequence: CSVEAPRSGELFF. This sequence joins TRBV29-1 and TRBJ2-2; D gene uncertain. Germline loops: CDR1 SQVTM, CDR2 ANQGSEA. Deletions cut 1 base from V and 6 bases from J, with 9 bases between. This CDR3 has 13 amino acids.

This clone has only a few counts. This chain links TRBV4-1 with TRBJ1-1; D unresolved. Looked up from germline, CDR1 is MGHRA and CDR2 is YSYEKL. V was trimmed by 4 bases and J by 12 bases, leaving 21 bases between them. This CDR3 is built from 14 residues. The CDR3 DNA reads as TGCGCCAGCAGCCCAACTGACACAAGACGTGTTCCTTTCTTT. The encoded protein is CASSPTDTRRVPFF.

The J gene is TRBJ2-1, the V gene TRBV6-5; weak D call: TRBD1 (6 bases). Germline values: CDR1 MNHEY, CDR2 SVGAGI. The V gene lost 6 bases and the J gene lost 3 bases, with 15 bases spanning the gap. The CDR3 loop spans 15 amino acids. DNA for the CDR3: TGTGCCAGCAGGCCAAACAGGGCGGTCTACAATGAGCAGTTCTTC. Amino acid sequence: CASRPNRAVYNEQFF.

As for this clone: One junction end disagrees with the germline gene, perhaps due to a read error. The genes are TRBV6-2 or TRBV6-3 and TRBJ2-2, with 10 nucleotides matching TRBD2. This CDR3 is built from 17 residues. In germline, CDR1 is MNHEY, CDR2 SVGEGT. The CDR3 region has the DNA TGTGCCAGCAATTACCTTAGACTAGCGGGCGGTACCGGGGAGCTGTTTTTT. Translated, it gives CASNYLRLAGGTGELFF.

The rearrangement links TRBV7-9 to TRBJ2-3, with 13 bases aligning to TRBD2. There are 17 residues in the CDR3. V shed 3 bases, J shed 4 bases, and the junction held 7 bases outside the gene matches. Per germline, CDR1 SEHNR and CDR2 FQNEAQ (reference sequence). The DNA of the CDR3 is TGTGCCAGCAGCTTCAGGCGGACTAGCGGGAGTCCAGATACGCAGTATTTT. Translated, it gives CASSFRRTSGSPDTQYF.

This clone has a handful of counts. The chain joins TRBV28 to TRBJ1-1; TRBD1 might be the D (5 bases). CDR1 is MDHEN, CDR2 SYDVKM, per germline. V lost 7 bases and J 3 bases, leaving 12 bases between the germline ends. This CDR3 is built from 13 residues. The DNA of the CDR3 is TGTGCCAGCACCGGCACAGGCTACACTGAAGCTTTCTTT. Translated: CASTGTGYTEAFF.